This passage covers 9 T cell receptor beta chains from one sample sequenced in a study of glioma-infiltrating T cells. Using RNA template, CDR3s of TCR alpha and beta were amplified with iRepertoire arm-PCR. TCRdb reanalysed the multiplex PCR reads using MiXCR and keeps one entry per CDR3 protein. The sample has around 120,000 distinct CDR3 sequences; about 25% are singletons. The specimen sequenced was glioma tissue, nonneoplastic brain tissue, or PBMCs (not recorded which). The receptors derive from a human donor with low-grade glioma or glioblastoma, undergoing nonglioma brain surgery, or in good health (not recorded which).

The CDR3, as DNA: TGTGCCAGCAAAAGACAGAGTTCCTACGAGCAGTACGTC. As protein: CASKRQSSYEQYV. The chain has TRBV28 and TRBJ2-7; a weak D match, TRBD1 (5 bases). V lost 7 bases, J lost 1 base, and 11 bases lay in between. Germline lookup yields CDR1 MDHEN and CDR2 SYDVKM. This CDR3 comprises 13 residues.

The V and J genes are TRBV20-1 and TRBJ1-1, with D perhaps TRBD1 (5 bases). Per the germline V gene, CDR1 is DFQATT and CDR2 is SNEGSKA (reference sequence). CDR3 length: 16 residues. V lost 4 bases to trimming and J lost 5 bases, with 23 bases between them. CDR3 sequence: CSAIGGGTELTTEAFF. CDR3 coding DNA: TGCAGTGCTATCGGTGGGGGGACCGAACTAACGACTGAAGCTTTCTTT.

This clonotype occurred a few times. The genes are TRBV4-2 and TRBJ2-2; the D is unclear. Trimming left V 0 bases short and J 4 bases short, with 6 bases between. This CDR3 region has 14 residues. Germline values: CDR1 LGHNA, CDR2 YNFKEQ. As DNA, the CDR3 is TGTGCCAGCAGCCAAGATCCAAGCACCGGGGAGCTGTTTTTT. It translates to CASSQDPSTGELFF.

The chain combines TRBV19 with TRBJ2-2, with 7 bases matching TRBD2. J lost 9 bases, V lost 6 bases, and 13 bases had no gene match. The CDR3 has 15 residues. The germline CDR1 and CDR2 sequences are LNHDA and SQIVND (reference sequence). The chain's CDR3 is CASSGEGGAPRELFF. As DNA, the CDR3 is TGTGCCAGTAGCGGGGAGGGAGGGGCACCCCGGGAGCTGTTTTTT.

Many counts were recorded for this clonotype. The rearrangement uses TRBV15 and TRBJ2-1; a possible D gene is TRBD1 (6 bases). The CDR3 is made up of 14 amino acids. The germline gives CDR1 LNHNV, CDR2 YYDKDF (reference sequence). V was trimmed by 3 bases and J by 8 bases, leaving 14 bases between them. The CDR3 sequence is CATSSYRVGDEQFF. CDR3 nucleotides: TGTGCCACCAGCAGCTACAGGGTCGGCGATGAGCAGTTCTTC.

DNA for the CDR3: TGTGCCAGCAGTGACCGGACAGGGGCACGCAGCGAGCAGTTCTTC. Its translation: CASSDRTGARSEQFF. The chain recombines TRBV6-6 with TRBJ2-1, with 9 bases fitting TRBD1. The germline V gene has CDR1 MNHNY and CDR2 SVGAGI (reference sequence). The CDR3 totals 15 residues. The V gene end was trimmed by 5 bases and the J gene end by 10 bases; junction bases not matched to a gene: 12.

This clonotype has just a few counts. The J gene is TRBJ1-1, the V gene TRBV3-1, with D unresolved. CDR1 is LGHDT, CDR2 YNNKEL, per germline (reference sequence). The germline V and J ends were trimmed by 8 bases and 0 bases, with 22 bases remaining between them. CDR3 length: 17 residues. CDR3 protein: CASLVPLLRRMNTEAFF. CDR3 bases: TGTGCCAGCCTCGTCCCTTTGTTACGGAGGATGAACACTGAAGCTTTCTTT.

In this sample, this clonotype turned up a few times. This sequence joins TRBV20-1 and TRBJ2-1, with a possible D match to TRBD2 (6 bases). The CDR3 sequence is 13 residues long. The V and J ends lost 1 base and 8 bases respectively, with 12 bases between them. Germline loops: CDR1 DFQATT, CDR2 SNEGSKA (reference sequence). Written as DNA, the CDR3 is TGCAGTGCTAGAGCGCCGCGGGGCGATGAGCAGTTCTTC. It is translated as CSARAPRGDEQFF.

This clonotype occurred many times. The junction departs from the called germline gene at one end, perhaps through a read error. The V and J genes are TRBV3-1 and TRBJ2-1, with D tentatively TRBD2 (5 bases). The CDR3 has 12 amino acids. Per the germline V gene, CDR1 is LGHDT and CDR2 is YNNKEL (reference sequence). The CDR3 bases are TGTGCCAGCAGCCAAGAAGGACTCCGCCCTCTCTTC. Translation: CASSQEGLRPLF.